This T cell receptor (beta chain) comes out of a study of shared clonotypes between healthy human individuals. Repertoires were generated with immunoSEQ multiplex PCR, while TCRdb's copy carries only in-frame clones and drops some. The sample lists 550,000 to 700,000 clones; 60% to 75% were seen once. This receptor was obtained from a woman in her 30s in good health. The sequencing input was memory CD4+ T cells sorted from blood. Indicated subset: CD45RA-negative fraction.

As DNA, the CDR3 is TGCGCCAGCAGCAAAGGGACAGGGCTTCGGTTAGAGGGCTACGAGCAGTACTTC. This gives the protein CASSKGTGLRLEGYEQYF. This chain joins TRBV5-1 and TRBJ2-7; 9 nucleotides agree with TRBD1. CDR1 SGHRS and CDR2 YFSETQ come from the germline V gene. This CDR3 comprises 18 residues. V gave up 4 bases and J gave up 3 bases; unmatched junction bases: 17.